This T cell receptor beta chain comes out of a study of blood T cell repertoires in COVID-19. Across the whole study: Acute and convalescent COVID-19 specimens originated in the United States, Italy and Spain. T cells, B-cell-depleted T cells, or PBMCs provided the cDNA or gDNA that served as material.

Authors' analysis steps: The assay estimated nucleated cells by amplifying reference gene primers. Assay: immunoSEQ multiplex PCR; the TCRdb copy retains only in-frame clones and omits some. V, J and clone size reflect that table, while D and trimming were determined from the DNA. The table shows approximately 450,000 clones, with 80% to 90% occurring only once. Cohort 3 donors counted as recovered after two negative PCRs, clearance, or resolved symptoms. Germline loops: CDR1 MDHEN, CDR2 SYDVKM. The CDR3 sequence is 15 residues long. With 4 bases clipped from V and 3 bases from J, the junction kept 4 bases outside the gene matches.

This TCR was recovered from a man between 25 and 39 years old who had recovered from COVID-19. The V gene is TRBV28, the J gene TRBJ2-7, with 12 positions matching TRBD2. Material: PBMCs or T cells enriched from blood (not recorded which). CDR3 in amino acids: CASSSGLAGYYEQYF. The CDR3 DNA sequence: TGTGCCAGCAGTTCTGGACTAGCGGGATACTACGAGCAGTACTTC.